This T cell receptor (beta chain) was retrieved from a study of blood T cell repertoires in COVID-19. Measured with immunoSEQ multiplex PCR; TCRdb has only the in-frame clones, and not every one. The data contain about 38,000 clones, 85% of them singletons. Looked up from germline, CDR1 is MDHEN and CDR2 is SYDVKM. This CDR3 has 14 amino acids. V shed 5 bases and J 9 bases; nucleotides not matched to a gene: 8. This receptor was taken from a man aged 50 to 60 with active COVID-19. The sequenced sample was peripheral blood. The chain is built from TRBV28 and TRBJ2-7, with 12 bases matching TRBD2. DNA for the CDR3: TGTGCCAGCAGTATCGGACTAGCGGGGATGAGGCAGTACTTC. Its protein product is CASSIGLAGMRQYF.